The 3 T cell receptor beta chains listed next were all sequenced from one sample in a study of long-term antiretroviral therapy in people with HIV. With survey level as its setting, the immunoSEQ assay was v3.0. This table comes from immunoSEQ multiplex PCR, and its TCRdb copy is limited to in-frame clones, with some not included. The table lists around 13,000 clones, 70% to 80% of them singletons. Sequenced material: unsorted PBMCs, taken 0.5 years before starting antiretroviral therapy. Every receptor here comes from a woman aged 40 to 50 with HIV.

The sample holds one count of this clone. The chain joins TRBV19 to TRBJ1-2, with a tentative D call TRBD1 (5 bases). The V gene lost 6 bases and the J gene lost 0 bases, with 11 bases spanning the gap. The germline V gene encodes CDR1 LNHDA and CDR2 SQIVND (reference sequence). The CDR3 contains 14 residues. DNA for the CDR3: TGTGCCAGTAGCCAACAGGTTACTAACTATGGCTACACCTTC. Translated: CASSQQVTNYGYTF. Full variable domain (outside the CDR3, taken from reference TRBV19 and TRBJ1-2): DGGITQSPKYLFRKEGQNVTLSCEQNLNHDAMYWYRQDPGQGLRLIYYSQIVNDFQKGDIAEGYSVSREKKESFPLTVTSAQKNPTAFYLCASSQQVTNYGYTFGSGTRLTVV.

J is TRBJ1-2 and V is TRBV2; D is perhaps TRBD1 (6 bases). Trimming removed 7 bases from V and 2 bases from J, with 14 bases in between. Germline-derived CDR1 and CDR2 are SNHLY and FYNNEI. This CDR3 has 14 residues. The CDR3 sequence: CASTPRGLNYGYTF. The CDR3 DNA sequence: TGTGCCAGCACCCCCCGGGGGCTCAACTATGGCTACACCTTC. Variable domain in full (rest from reference TRBV2 and TRBJ1-2): EPEVTQTPSHQVTQMGQEVILRCVPISNHLYFYWYRQILGQKVEFLVSFYNNEISEKSEIFDDQFSVERPDGSNFTLKIRSTKLEDSAMYFCASTPRGLNYGYTFGSGTRLTVV.

The chain uses TRBV9 and TRBJ2-3, with 8 bases identical to TRBD2. The germline gives CDR1 SGDLS, CDR2 YYNGEE. The CDR3 runs 17 residues. The V gene end was trimmed by 4 bases and the J gene end by 2 bases; junction bases not matched to a gene: 12. The CDR3 sequence is CASSPLSGAIFTDTQYF. The CDR3 DNA is TGTGCCAGCAGCCCCCTTAGCGGGGCGATCTTCACAGATACGCAGTATTTT.